A selection of T cell receptor beta chains follows, all from one sample in a study of blood T cell repertoires in COVID-19. Assay: immunoSEQ multiplex PCR; the TCRdb copy retains only in-frame clones and omits some. The sample holds roughly 290,000 clones, around 87% seen once. Sequencing input: peripheral blood. These receptors all stem from a woman aged 45-65 years who had recovered from COVID-19. Both conserved end residues are part of each CDR3. D genes are given only for firm matches. Rows give clone size only sometimes, using once, few, many, or a class for an expanded clone.

TRBV7-9	TRBJ1-5	TRBD1	17	-	CASSSGQGAAVGQPQHF	TGTGCCAGCAGCTCGGGCCAGGGGGCTGCGGTCGGTCAGCCCCAGCATTTT
TRBV11-3	TRBJ1-1	-	13	-	CASSSQGNTEAFF	TGTGCCAGCAGCTCACAGGGAAACACTGAAGCTTTCTTT
TRBV4-1	TRBJ2-2	TRBD2	17	-	CASSLTTGLAGTGELFF	TGCGCCAGCAGCCTTACGACTGGACTAGCGGGTACCGGGGAGCTGTTTTTT
TRBV5-4	TRBJ1-5	TRBD1	17	-	CASSRGGRGQDNQPQHF	TGTGCCAGCAGCCGGGGAGGCCGAGGACAGGACAATCAGCCCCAGCATTTT
TRBV9	TRBJ2-7	TRBD2	16	-	CASSPKPGLRSYEQYF	TGTGCCAGCAGCCCCAAACCGGGACTACGTTCCTACGAGCAGTACTTC
TRBV4-2	TRBJ2-7	-	16	few	CASSQEDGYNSYEQYF	TGTGCCAGCAGCCAGGAGGACGGGTACAACTCCTACGAGCAGTACTTC
TRBV5-1	TRBJ1-2	TRBD1	13	-	CASSARQGGGYTF	TGCGCCAGCAGCGCTAGACAGGGCGGCGGCTACACCTTC
TRBV10-3	TRBJ1-4	-	15	-	CAISRSGAYNEKLFF	TGTGCCATCAGTAGATCAGGGGCATATAATGAAAAACTGTTTTTT
TRBV5-1	TRBJ2-2	TRBD1	15	-	CASSSGQSNTGELFF	TGCGCCAGCAGCTCGGGACAGTCGAACACCGGGGAGCTGTTTTTT
TRBV12-3/TRBV12-4	TRBJ1-5	-	13	-	CASSLTSNQPQHF	TGTGCCAGCAGTTTAACATCTAATCAGCCCCAGCATTTT
TRBV7-7	TRBJ2-1	-	15	few	CASSLNAMTYNEQFF	TGTGCTAGCAGCTTAAATGCCATGACTTACAATGAGCAGTTCTTC
TRBV5-4	TRBJ2-5	TRBD2	14	-	CASSPTSGGETQYF	TGTGCCAGCAGCCCGACTAGCGGGGGAGAGACCCAGTACTTC
TRBV19	TRBJ2-7	TRBD2	13	-	CASSIGGTYEQYF	TGTGCCAGTAGTATCGGGGGGACTTACGAGCAGTACTTC
TRBV7-2	TRBJ1-1	-	14	-	CASSLAQMNTEAFF	TGTGCCAGCAGCTTAGCCCAAATGAACACTGAAGCTTTCTTT
TRBV5-1	TRBJ1-6	-	14	-	CATHGAGRRSPLHF	TGCGCCACCCACGGTGCGGGGCGACGTTCACCCCTCCACTTT
TRBV29-1	TRBJ2-2	TRBD2	14	few	CSVVGLAEAGELFF	TGCAGCGTTGTGGGACTAGCGGAGGCCGGGGAGCTGTTTTTT
TRBV4-3	TRBJ1-1	-	14	-	CASSQGAAAPGAFF	TGCGCCAGCAGCCAAGGGGCGGCTGCCCCAGGGGCTTTCTTT
TRBV28	TRBJ1-4	-	13	-	CASSLVQDEKLFF	TGTGCCAGCAGTTTAGTGCAGGATGAAAAACTGTTTTTT
TRBV30	TRBJ2-7	-	12	-	CAWSVRDYEQYF	TGTGCCTGGAGTGTACGAGACTACGAGCAGTACTTC
TRBV3-1/TRBV3-2	TRBJ1-2	TRBD1	12	-	CASSLRGRGYTF	TGTGCCAGCAGCCTCAGGGGGCGTGGCTACACCTTC
TRBV10-3	TRBJ2-7	TRBD2	18	-	CAGSTAPTGTSTIDEQYF	TGTGCCGGCTCGACAGCTCCCACCGGGACTAGTACAATCGACGAGCAGTACTTC
TRBV3-1/TRBV3-2	TRBJ2-3	TRBD2	16	few	CASSQEGGGVVDTQYF	TGTGCCAGCAGCCAAGAGGGCGGGGGGGTGGTAGATACGCAGTATTTT
TRBV19	TRBJ1-4	-	14	-	CASSTGTGHEKLFF	TGTGCCAGTAGCACGGGTACAGGACATGAAAAACTGTTTTTT
TRBV7-8	TRBJ2-5	TRBD2	15	-	CASSPRLAGVETQYF	TGTGCCAGCAGCCCACGACTAGCGGGAGTCGAGACCCAGTACTTC
TRBV23-1	TRBJ2-5	TRBD1	15	once	CASSQSGQGQETQYF	TGCGCCAGCAGTCAATCGGGACAGGGACAAGAGACCCAGTACTTC
TRBV6-5	TRBJ1-1	TRBD1	14	-	CASRSQGVATEAFF	TGTGCCAGCAGGTCGCAGGGGGTGGCCACTGAAGCTTTCTTT
TRBV7-8	TRBJ2-3	-	18	once	CASSWRIAPSILTDTQYF	TGTGCCAGCAGCTGGAGGATAGCACCAAGTATTCTCACAGATACGCAGTATTTT
TRBV7-6	TRBJ2-7	TRBD1	15	few	CASSLEVTGGHEQYF	TGTGCCAGCAGCTTAGAGGTGACAGGGGGCCACGAGCAGTACTTC
TRBV19	TRBJ1-2	-	12	-	CASWTRLYGYTF	TGTGCCAGCTGGACAAGACTTTATGGCTACACCTTC
TRBV5-6	TRBJ2-2	-	14	-	CASSLGLGPGELFF	TGTGCCAGCAGCTTGGGCCTGGGGCCCGGGGAGCTGTTTTTT
TRBV14	TRBJ2-7	TRBD2	15	-	CASSQDFSGGYEQYF	TGTGCCAGCAGCCAAGATTTTAGCGGGGGCTACGAGCAGTACTTC
TRBV13	TRBJ2-7	-	12	-	CASSFREYEQYF	TGTGCCAGCAGCTTCCGAGAATACGAGCAGTACTTC
TRBV29-1	TRBJ2-3	-	12	-	CSVALVTDTQYF	TGCAGCGTTGCGCTAGTCACAGATACGCAGTATTTT
TRBV19	TRBJ1-1	-	16	-	CASSHQAVTVNTEAFF	TGTGCCAGTAGCCATCAGGCCGTAACTGTGAACACTGAAGCTTTCTTT
TRBV7-2	TRBJ2-1	TRBD2	14	-	CASSSSTSGNEQFF	TGTGCCAGCAGCTCCTCGACTAGCGGCAATGAGCAGTTCTTC
TRBV23-1	TRBJ2-1	-	15	-	CASSHHRTVSNEQFF	TGCGCCAGCAGTCACCATAGGACAGTATCGAATGAGCAGTTCTTC
TRBV5-1	TRBJ1-1	-	13	-	CASNDQSNTEAFF	TGCGCCAGCAACGATCAGTCGAACACTGAAGCTTTCTTT
TRBV29-1	TRBJ2-2	-	14	-	CSVEGAPSTGELFF	TGCAGCGTTGAAGGAGCCCCAAGCACCGGGGAGCTGTTTTTT
TRBV19	TRBJ2-1	TRBD2	14	-	CASSALAAVNEQFF	TGTGCCAGTAGTGCCCTAGCGGCGGTCAATGAGCAGTTCTTC
TRBV18	TRBJ1-2	-	14	-	CASSPPGRRGGYTF	TGTGCCAGCTCACCACCGGGTCGGAGGGGAGGCTACACCTTC
TRBV30	TRBJ1-1	-	12	once	CAWGTTGIEAFF	TGTGCCTGGGGGACAACAGGGATTGAAGCTTTCTTT
TRBV5-1	TRBJ2-2	-	16	-	CASSLRREFNTGELFF	TGCGCCAGCAGCTTGAGACGGGAGTTTAACACCGGGGAGCTGTTTTTT
TRBV3-1/TRBV3-2	TRBJ1-2	TRBD1	12	-	CASSPRTGGYTF	TGTGCCAGCAGCCCGAGGACAGGGGGCTACACCTTC
TRBV12-3/TRBV12-4	TRBJ1-1	-	12	-	CASKVGGLGAFF	TGTGCCAGCAAGGTGGGGGGGCTCGGAGCTTTCTTT
TRBV5-5	TRBJ2-3	TRBD1	16	-	CASSLTGQGIADTQYF	TGTGCCAGCAGCTTGACTGGACAGGGCATTGCAGATACGCAGTATTTT
TRBV19	TRBJ1-1	-	12	-	CASSITGSRAFF	TGTGCCAGTAGTATAACAGGTTCGCGAGCTTTCTTT
TRBV27	TRBJ1-1	-	14	-	CASRQDSGYTEAFF	TGTGCCAGCAGACAGGATTCCGGGTACACTGAAGCTTTCTTT
TRBV30	TRBJ1-1	-	14	-	CAWSVSRGSTEAFF	TGTGCCTGGAGTGTATCAAGGGGAAGCACTGAAGCTTTCTTT
TRBV29-1	TRBJ2-5	TRBD2	14	-	CSVASGLRQETQYF	TGCAGCGTTGCATCGGGACTAAGACAAGAGACCCAGTACTTC
TRBV7-9	TRBJ2-7	TRBD2	16	-	CASSLAMTSGRYEQYF	TGTGCCAGCAGCTTAGCTATGACTAGCGGGAGATACGAGCAGTACTTC
TRBV5-1	TRBJ2-6	TRBD1	17	once	CASSRGQVHSGANVLTF	TGCGCCAGCAGCCGTGGACAGGTACACTCTGGGGCCAACGTCCTGACTTTC
TRBV3-1/TRBV3-2	TRBJ2-7	-	12	-	CASSQLSYEQYF	TGTGCCAGCAGCCAATTATCGTACGAGCAGTACTTC
TRBV5-6	TRBJ2-5	TRBD1	18	-	CASSREQGVRSNRETQYF	TGTGCCAGCAGCAGAGAGCAGGGGGTCCGTTCCAATCGGGAGACCCAGTACTTC
TRBV19	TRBJ1-5	-	15	-	CATQQRENSNQPQHF	TGTGCCACTCAGCAGAGGGAAAATAGCAATCAGCCCCAGCATTTT
TRBV28	TRBJ2-3	-	13	-	CASSPDLTDTQYF	TGTGCCAGCAGTCCGGACTTGACAGATACGCAGTATTTT